This T cell receptor beta chain was profiled in a study of OX40 agonist ivuxolimab in advanced cancers. Study background: Age averaged around 59 years (range roughly 23 to 79), and 82.7% were male.

With regard to this clone: Its antigen is as yet unknown.

Assay: immunoSEQ multiplex PCR; the TCRdb copy retains only in-frame clones and omits some. The sample yields some 50,000 clones, almost 90% seen once. The V end lost 2 bases, the J end lost 1 base, and 14 bases lay between the germline ends. The CDR3 loop spans 16 amino acids. Germline V gene sequence: CDR1 SGHTA, CDR2 FQGTGA. Study results and limitations: Relative to CD4+ cells, CD8+ T cells on average had more expanded clones.

Patients were ruled out by autoimmune disease history or systemic immunosuppression. Sampled blood was obtained at baseline, cycle 4 day 1, and cycle 7 day 1. The chain recombines TRBV7-3 with TRBJ1-1; D possibly corresponds to TRBD1 (6 bases). The TCR comes from an adult with an advanced solid tumor such as melanoma, head and neck, liver or kidney cancer. This specimen consisted of CD4+ or CD8+ T cells sorted from blood, obtained in a trial of the OX40 agonist ivuxolimab. The CDR3, as DNA: TGTGCCAGCAGCTTAGCTACAGGGAATGGGAACACTGAAGCTTTCTTT. Protein product: CASSLATGNGNTEAFF.